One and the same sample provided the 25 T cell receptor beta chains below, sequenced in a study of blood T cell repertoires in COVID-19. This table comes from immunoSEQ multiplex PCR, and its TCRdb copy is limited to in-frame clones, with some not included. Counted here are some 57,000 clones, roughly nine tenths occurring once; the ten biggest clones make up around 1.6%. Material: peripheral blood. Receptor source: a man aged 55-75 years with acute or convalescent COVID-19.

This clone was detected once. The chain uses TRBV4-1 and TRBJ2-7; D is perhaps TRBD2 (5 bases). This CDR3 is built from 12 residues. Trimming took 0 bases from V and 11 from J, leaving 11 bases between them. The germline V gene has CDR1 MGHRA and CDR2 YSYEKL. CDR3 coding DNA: TGCGCCAGCAGCCAAGATCGGGAATTGAAGTACTTC. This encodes CASSQDRELKYF.

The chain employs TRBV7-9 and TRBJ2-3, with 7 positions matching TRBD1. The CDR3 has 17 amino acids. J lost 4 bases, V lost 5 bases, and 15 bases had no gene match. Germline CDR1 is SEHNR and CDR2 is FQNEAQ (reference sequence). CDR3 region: CASSRRWQGTEADTQYF. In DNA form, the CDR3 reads TGTGCCAGCAGCCGCCGGTGGCAGGGGACAGAGGCAGATACGCAGTATTTT. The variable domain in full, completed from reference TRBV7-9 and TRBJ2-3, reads DTGVSQNPRHKITKRGQNVTFRCDPISEHNRLYWYRQTLGQGPEFLTYFQNEAQLEKSRLLSDRFSAERPKGSFSTLEIQRTEQGDSAMYLCASSRRWQGTEADTQYFGPGTRLTVL.

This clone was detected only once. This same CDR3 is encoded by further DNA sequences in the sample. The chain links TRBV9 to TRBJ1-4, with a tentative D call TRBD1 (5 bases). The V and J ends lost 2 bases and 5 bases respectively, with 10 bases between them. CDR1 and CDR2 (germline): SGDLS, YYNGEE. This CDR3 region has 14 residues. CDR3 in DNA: TGTGCCAGCAGCGTGGGGACTGGGAATGAAAAACTGTTTTTT. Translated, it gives CASSVGTGNEKLFF.

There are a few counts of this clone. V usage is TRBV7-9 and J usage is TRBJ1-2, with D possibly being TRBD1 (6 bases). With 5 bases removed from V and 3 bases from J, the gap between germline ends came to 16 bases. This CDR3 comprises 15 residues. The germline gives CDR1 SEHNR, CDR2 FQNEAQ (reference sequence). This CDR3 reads CASSPKGGRDYGYTF. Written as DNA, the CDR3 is TGTGCCAGCAGCCCCAAGGGGGGGCGCGACTATGGCTACACCTTC. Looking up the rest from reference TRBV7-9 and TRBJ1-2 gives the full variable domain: DTGVSQNPRHKITKRGQNVTFRCDPISEHNRLYWYRQTLGQGPEFLTYFQNEAQLEKSRLLSDRFSAERPKGSFSTLEIQRTEQGDSAMYLCASSPKGGRDYGYTFGSGTRLTVV.

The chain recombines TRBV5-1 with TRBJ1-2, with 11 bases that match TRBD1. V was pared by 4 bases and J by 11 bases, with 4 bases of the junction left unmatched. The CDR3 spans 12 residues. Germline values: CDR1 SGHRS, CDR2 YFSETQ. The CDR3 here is CASSRTGGEYTF. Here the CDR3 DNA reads TGCGCCAGCAGCCGGACAGGGGGCGAGTACACCTTC.

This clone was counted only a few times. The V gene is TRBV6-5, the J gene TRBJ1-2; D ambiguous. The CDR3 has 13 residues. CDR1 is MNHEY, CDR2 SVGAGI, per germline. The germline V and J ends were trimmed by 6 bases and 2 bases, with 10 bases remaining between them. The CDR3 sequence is CASRIRTNYGYTF. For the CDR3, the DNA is TGTGCCAGCAGGATCCGCACAAACTATGGCTACACCTTC.

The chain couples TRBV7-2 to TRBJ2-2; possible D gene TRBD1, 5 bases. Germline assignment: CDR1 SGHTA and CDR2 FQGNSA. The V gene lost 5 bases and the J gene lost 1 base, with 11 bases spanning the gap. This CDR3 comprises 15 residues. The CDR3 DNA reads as TGTGCCAGCAGCCCCAGGGTCCTGAACACCGGGGAGCTGTTTTTT. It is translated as CASSPRVLNTGELFF.

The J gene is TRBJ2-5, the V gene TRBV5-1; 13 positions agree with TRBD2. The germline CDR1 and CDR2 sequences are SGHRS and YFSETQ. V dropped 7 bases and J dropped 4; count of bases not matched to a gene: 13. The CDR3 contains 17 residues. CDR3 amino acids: CASASGLAGPRGETQYF. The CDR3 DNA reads TGCGCCAGCGCTTCGGGACTAGCGGGGCCTCGGGGAGAGACCCAGTACTTC.

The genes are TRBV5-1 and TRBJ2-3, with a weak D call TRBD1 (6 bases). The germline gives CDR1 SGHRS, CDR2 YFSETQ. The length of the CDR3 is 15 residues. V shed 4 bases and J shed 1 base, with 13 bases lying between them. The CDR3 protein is CASSIRGVGTDTQYF. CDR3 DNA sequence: TGCGCCAGCAGCATCAGGGGAGTGGGCACAGATACGCAGTATTTT.

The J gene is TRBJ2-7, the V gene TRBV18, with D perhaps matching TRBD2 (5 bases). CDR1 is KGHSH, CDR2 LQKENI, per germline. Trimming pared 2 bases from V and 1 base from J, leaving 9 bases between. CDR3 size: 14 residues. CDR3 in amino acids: CASSPGAASYEQYF. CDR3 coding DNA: TGTGCCAGCTCACCAGGAGCGGCTTCCTACGAGCAGTACTTC.

In nucleotides, the CDR3 is TGTGCCAGCAGTGTTACAGTGGATAGCAATCAGCCCCAGCATTTT. As protein: CASSVTVDSNQPQHF. The rearrangement links TRBV2 to TRBJ1-5; D gene unclear. The CDR3 contains 15 residues. The germline V gene encodes CDR1 SNHLY and CDR2 FYNNEI. V dropped 4 bases and J dropped 0 bases, with 10 bases sitting between them.

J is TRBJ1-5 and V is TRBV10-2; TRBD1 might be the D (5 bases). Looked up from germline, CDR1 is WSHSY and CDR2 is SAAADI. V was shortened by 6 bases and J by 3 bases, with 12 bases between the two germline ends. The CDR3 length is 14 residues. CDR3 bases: TGCGCCAGCAGCGGAGACAGTTTCAATCAGCCCCAGCATTTT. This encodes CASSGDSFNQPQHF.

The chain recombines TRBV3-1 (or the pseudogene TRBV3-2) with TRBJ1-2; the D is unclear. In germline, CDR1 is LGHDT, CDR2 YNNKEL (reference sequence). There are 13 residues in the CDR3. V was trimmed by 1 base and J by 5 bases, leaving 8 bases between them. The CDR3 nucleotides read TGTGCCAGCAGCCAAGGGAGAGCTTATGGCTACACCTTC. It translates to CASSQGRAYGYTF.

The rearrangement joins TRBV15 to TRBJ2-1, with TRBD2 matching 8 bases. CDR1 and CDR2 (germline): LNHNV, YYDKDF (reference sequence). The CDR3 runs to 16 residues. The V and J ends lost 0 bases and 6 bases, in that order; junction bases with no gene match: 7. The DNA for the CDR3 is TGTGCCACCAGCAGAGATCTTGTCGGGGGGGGCAATGAGCAGTTCTTC. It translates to CATSRDLVGGGNEQFF.

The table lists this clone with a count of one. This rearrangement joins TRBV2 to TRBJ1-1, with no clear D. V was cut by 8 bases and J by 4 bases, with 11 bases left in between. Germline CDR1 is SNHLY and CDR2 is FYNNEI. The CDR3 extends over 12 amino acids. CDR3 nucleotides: TGTGCCAGCGAATTCCGGGGCACTGAAGCTTTCTTT. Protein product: CASEFRGTEAFF.

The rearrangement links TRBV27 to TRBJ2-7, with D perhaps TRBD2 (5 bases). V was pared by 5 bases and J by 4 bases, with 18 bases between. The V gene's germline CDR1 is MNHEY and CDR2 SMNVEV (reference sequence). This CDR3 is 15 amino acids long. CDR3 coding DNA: TGTGCCAGCAGTACCCCGAGCAGAGGGTCTTACGAGCAGTACTTC. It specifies CASSTPSRGSYEQYF.

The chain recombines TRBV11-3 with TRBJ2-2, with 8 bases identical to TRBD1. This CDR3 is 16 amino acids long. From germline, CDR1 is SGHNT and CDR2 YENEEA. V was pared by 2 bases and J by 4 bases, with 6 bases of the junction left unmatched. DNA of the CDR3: TGTGCCAGCAGCTTAATGGCAGGGGGCCTCACCGGGGAGCTGTTTTTT. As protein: CASSLMAGGLTGELFF.

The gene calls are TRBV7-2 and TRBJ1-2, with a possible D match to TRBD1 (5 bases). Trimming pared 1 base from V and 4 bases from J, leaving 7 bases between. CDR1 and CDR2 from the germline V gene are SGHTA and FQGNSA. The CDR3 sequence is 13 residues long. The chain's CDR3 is CASSLGGGYGYTF. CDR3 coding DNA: TGTGCCAGCAGCTTAGGGGGGGGCTATGGCTACACCTTC. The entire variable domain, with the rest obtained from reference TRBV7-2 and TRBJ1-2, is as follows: GAGVSQSPSNKVTEKGKDVELRCDPISGHTALYWYRQSLGQGLEFLIYFQGNSAPDKSGLPSDRFSAERTGGSVSTLTIQRTQQEDSAVYLCASSLGGGYGYTFGSGTRLTVV.

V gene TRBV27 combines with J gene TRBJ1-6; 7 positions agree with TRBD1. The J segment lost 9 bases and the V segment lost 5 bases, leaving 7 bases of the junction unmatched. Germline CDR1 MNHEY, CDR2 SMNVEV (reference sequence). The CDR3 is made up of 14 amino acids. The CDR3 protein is CASSLQGIGSPLHF. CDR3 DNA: TGTGCCAGCAGTCTACAGGGGATTGGTTCACCCCTCCACTTT.

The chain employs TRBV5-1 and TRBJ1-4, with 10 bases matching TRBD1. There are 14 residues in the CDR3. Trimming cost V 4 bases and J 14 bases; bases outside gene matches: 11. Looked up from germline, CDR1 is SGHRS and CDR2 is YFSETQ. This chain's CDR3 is CASSRTGGHEVLFF. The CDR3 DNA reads TGCGCCAGCAGCCGGACAGGGGGGCATGAGGTCCTGTTTTTT.

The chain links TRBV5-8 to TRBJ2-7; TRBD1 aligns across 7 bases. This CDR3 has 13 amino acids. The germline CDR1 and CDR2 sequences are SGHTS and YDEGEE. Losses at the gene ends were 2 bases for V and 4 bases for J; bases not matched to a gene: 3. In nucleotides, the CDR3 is TGTGCCAGCAGCTTATTCAGGGGGTACGAGCAGTACTTC. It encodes CASSLFRGYEQYF.

The CDR3 protein is CASSSRTGGYEQYF. DNA of the CDR3: TGTGCCAGCAGCTCTCGGACAGGGGGCTACGAGCAGTACTTC. V usage is TRBV7-2 and J usage is TRBJ2-7; 10 bases fit TRBD1. CDR1 SGHTA and CDR2 FQGNSA come from the germline V gene. J was trimmed by 3 bases and V by 4 bases; bases with no gene match: 3. The CDR3 spans 14 residues.

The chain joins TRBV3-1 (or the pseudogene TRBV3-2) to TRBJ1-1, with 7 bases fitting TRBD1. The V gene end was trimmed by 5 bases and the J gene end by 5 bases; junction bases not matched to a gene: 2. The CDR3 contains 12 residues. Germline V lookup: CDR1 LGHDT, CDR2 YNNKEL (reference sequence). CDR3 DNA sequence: TGTGCCAGCAGCAAGACAGGGACTGAAGCTTTCTTT. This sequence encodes CASSKTGTEAFF.

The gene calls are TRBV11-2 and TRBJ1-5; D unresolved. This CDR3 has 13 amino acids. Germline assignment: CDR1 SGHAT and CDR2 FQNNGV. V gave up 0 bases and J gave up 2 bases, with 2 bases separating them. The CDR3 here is CASSLDGNQPQHF. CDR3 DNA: TGTGCCAGCAGCTTAGACGGCAATCAGCCCCAGCATTTT.

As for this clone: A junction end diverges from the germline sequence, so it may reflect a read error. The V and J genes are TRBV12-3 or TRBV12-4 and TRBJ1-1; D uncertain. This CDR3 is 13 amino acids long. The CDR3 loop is CASSPISNSEAFF. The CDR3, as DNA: TGTGCCAGCAGCCCTATATCGAACTCTGAAGCTTTCTTT.